Shown below are 8 T cell receptor beta chains from a single sample sequenced in a study of glioma-infiltrating T cells (dated by TCRdb to between 2015 and 2016). Instrument on record: Illumina MiSeq. TCR alpha and beta CDR3 regions were amplified with the iRepertoire nested amplicon-rescue multiplex PCR (arm-PCR) platform from RNA. TCRdb handled the public reads itself, with Q25 trimming in fastp and clone calling in MiXCR, and kept productive beta chains. Each entry is one CDR3 protein sequence, shown with its most common DNA and genes. Present in this sample are more than 90,000 distinct CDR3 sequences, around 42% of which were seen just once. The ten biggest clones cover roughly two fifths of the sample. The sequencing input was glioma tissue, nonneoplastic brain tissue, or PBMCs (not recorded which). These receptors were obtained from a human donor with low-grade glioma or glioblastoma, undergoing nonglioma brain surgery, or in good health (not recorded which).

This clonotype occurred many times. The rearrangement uses TRBV5-1 and TRBJ1-4; 9 nucleotides agree with TRBD1. The ends lost 1 base at V and 3 bases at J; junction bases unmatched: 16. Germline CDR1 SGHRS, CDR2 YFSETQ. The CDR3 contains 20 residues. CDR3 DNA sequence: TGCGCCAGCAGCTTGTCACCTCCCGGGACAGGGATTTCATCTAATGAAAAACTGTTTTTT. Its protein product is CASSLSPPGTGISSNEKLFF.

This clonotype was seen at least ten times. The chain uses TRBV19 and TRBJ1-2; no clear D gene. Per germline, CDR1 LNHDA and CDR2 SQIVND (reference sequence). This CDR3 has 15 residues. The V gene lost 7 bases and the J gene lost 6 bases, with 21 bases spanning the gap. This chain's CDR3 is CASTLGPKSADGYTF. In DNA form, the CDR3 reads TGTGCCAGTACCCTGGGCCCAAAATCGGCCGATGGCTACACCTTC. Full variable domain (outside the CDR3, taken from reference TRBV19 and TRBJ1-2): DGGITQSPKYLFRKEGQNVTLSCEQNLNHDAMYWYRQDPGQGLRLIYYSQIVNDFQKGDIAEGYSVSREKKESFPLTVTSAQKNPTAFYLCASTLGPKSADGYTFGSGTRLTVV.

This clonotype was found many times. The chain is built from TRBV29-1 and TRBJ2-1, with D perhaps matching TRBD1 (5 bases). The germline V gene encodes CDR1 SQVTM and CDR2 ANQGSEA. Trimming shortened V by 3 bases and J by 7 bases, and 7 bases separated the two germline ends. CDR3 size: 11 residues. CDR3 protein: CSVDQGNEQFF. The DNA of the CDR3 is TGCAGCGTTGACCAGGGTAATGAGCAGTTCTTC.

The table lists this clonotype with many counts. The gene calls are TRBV29-1 and TRBJ2-1, with D possibly matching TRBD1 (5 bases). The CDR3 has 12 amino acids. Trimming stripped 4 bases from V and 5 bases from J, with 9 bases between. CDR1 is SQVTM and CDR2 is ANQGSEA in the germline V gene. The CDR3 DNA reads as TGCAGCGTTGCAGGGCTTAACAATGAGCAGTTCTTC. It specifies CSVAGLNNEQFF.

This clonotype was observed many times. The V call is TRBV4-2, the J call TRBJ1-3; a possible D gene is TRBD1 (5 bases). CDR3 length equals 16 residues. Trimming took 0 bases from V and 3 from J, leaving 12 bases between them. Germline CDR1 LGHNA, CDR2 YNFKEQ. This chain's CDR3 is CASSQDLRDGGNTIYF. The CDR3 bases are TGTGCCAGCAGCCAAGATCTCCGGGACGGTGGAAACACCATATATTTT.

The chain links TRBV29-1 to TRBJ2-7; 9 bases match TRBD1. V was pared by 8 bases and J by 4 bases, with 6 bases of the junction left unmatched. Germline CDR1 is SQVTM and CDR2 is ANQGSEA. The CDR3 extends over 12 amino acids. Here the CDR3 reads CSLGTGTYEQYF. As DNA, the CDR3 is TGCAGCCTCGGGACAGGGACGTACGAGCAGTACTTC.

There are many counts of this clonotype. V and J are TRBV2 and TRBJ2-5, with 7 positions matching TRBD1. This CDR3 has 14 amino acids. The junction had 11 bases not matched to a gene; V was cut back by 4 bases and J by 9 bases. Germline CDR1 is SNHLY and CDR2 is FYNNEI. CDR3 DNA: TGTGCCAGCAGTGTCAACCCACTCCAGGGGGCCCAGTACTTC. It yields the protein CASSVNPLQGAQYF.

This clonotype was seen many times. The chain links TRBV7-9 to TRBJ2-2; 9 bases are shared with TRBD1. Germline lookup yields CDR1 SEHNR and CDR2 FQNEAQ (reference sequence). CDR3 length equals 15 residues. The ends lost 5 bases at V and 6 bases at J; junction bases unmatched: 7. The CDR3 sequence: CASSRGQGLPGELFF. CDR3 DNA sequence: TGTGCCAGCAGCCGCGGACAGGGGTTACCCGGGGAGCTGTTTTTT.